Presented here are 22 T cell receptor beta chains from one specimen sequenced in a study of cytomegalovirus exposure and HLA in healthy donors. With 60 Vbeta and 13 Jbeta primers, the PCR was carried out. TCRdb's table, derived via immunoSEQ multiplex PCR, lists solely in-frame clones and lacks some. The table records about 130,000 clones, 85% to 90% of them present only once. Sample: PBMCs. The source is a woman in her thirties in good health and CMV-seropositive.

The DNA of the CDR3 is TGTGCCAGCAGTGTCACGGGACACCCGTTGGGGGAGCAGTACTTC. Protein product: CASSVTGHPLGEQYF. The chain employs TRBV6-1 and TRBJ2-7; D is possibly TRBD1 (6 bases). Trimming left V 4 bases short and J 7 bases short, with 20 bases between. This CDR3 spans 15 amino acids. Germline V gene sequence: CDR1 MNHNS, CDR2 SASEGT.

This chain uses TRBV7-6 with TRBJ2-3; 7 bases match TRBD1. CDR1 is SGHVS, CDR2 FNYEAQ, per germline. This CDR3 comprises 15 residues. Trimming took 1 base from V and 0 from J; bases not matched to a gene: 1. CDR3 coding DNA: TGTGCCAGCAGCTTAGTGGGACAGAGCACAGATACGCAGTATTTT. Translated: CASSLVGQSTDTQYF.

This clone has just one count. A read error may produce the germline difference seen at one junction end. The V and J genes are TRBV6-1 and TRBJ2-1; D is possibly TRBD1 (5 bases). The CDR3 covers 15 residues. Germline CDR1 and CDR2: MNHNS and SASEGT. The CDR3 is CASREDLGQANEQFF. In DNA, the CDR3 is TGTGCCAGCAGAGAAGATTTAGGACAAGCGAATGAGCAGTTCTTC.

V usage is TRBV9 and J usage is TRBJ2-5; no firm D call. The V and J ends lost 4 bases and 2 bases respectively, with 9 bases between them. The CDR3 runs 13 residues. CDR1 SGDLS and CDR2 YYNGEE come from the germline V gene. CDR3 sequence: CASSPPGQETQYF. CDR3 coding DNA: TGTGCCAGCAGCCCCCCAGGACAAGAGACCCAGTACTTC.

The CDR3 is CASQAGNTEAFF. In nucleotides, the CDR3 is TGTGCCTCCCAGGCAGGGAACACTGAAGCTTTCTTT. The genes are TRBV10-3 and TRBJ1-1; D is undetermined. The V and J ends lost 11 bases and 1 base respectively, with 11 bases between them. This CDR3 is built from 12 residues. Germline values: CDR1 ENHRY, CDR2 SYGVKD.

V is TRBV4-2 and J is TRBJ2-2; 9 bases map to TRBD1. The CDR3 has 15 amino acids. Germline V CDR1 and CDR2: LGHNA, YNFKEQ. The V gene end was trimmed by 2 bases and the J gene end by 5 bases; junction bases not matched to a gene: 3. The CDR3 DNA is TGTGCCAGCAGCCAAACGGGACAGGGAACCGGGGAGCTGTTTTTT. Translating it yields CASSQTGQGTGELFF.

The chain links TRBV7-9 to TRBJ1-4; possibly TRBD1 for D (6 bases). Germline CDR1 is SEHNR and CDR2 is FQNEAQ (reference sequence). The CDR3 consists of 17 residues. The V end lost 2 bases, the J end lost 2 bases, and 15 bases lay between the germline ends. CDR3 amino acids: CASSLRGSVATNEKLFF. The DNA of the CDR3 is TGTGCCAGCAGCTTAAGGGGGTCCGTGGCGACTAATGAAAAACTGTTTTTT.

The V call is TRBV7-9, the J call TRBJ1-3; tentative D call: TRBD1 (5 bases). V shed 3 bases and J shed 3 bases, with 9 bases lying between them. CDR1 and CDR2 (germline): SEHNR, FQNEAQ (reference sequence). This CDR3 is built from 14 residues. The CDR3 DNA sequence: TGTGCCAGCAGCTTGCAGGGTGATGGAAACACCATATATTTT. Amino acids: CASSLQGDGNTIYF.

Here the CDR3 DNA reads TGTGCCAGCAGTCAAACGGCAGATACGCAGTATTTT. This gives the protein CASSQTADTQYF. The chain couples TRBV2 to TRBJ2-3; D gene ambiguous. Trimming took 5 bases from V and 4 from J, leaving 7 bases between them. The CDR3 totals 12 residues. CDR1 is SNHLY, CDR2 FYNNEI, per germline.

The J gene is TRBJ2-3, the V gene TRBV6-5; the match to TRBD1 covers 10 bases. Germline CDR1 reads MNHEY; CDR2 reads SVGAGI. J gave up 4 bases and V 6 bases, and 7 bases lay outside the gene matches. This CDR3 spans 15 amino acids. As DNA, the CDR3 is TGTGCCAGCAGACAGACAGGGGGCGGGTCAGATACGCAGTATTTT. It yields the protein CASRQTGGGSDTQYF.

The rearrangement links TRBV18 to TRBJ2-1, with a tentative D call TRBD2 (5 bases). The germline gives CDR1 KGHSH, CDR2 LQKENI. This CDR3 has 12 residues. V shed 3 bases and J shed 10 bases, with 10 bases lying between them. CDR3 region: CASSPDSGEQFF. CDR3 in DNA: TGTGCCAGCTCACCGGACTCGGGAGAGCAGTTCTTC. Drawing the rest from reference TRBV18 and TRBJ2-1, the complete variable domain is NAGVMQNPRHLVRRRGQEARLRCSPMKGHSHVYWYRQLPEEGLKFMVYLQKENIIDESGMPKERFSAEFPKEGPSILRIQQVVRGDSAAYFCASSPDSGEQFFGPGTRLTVL.

This clone was counted a few times. The chain uses TRBV6-1 and TRBJ2-3; weak D call: TRBD2 (6 bases). The CDR3 covers 15 residues. Trimming cost V 1 base and J 6 bases, with 14 bases left between them. CDR1 is MNHNS, CDR2 SASEGT, per germline. The CDR3 nucleotides read TGTGCCAGCAGTGAAGGGGGAGGTGGGTCGGATACGCAGTATTTT. Its translation is CASSEGGGGSDTQYF.

The rearrangement links TRBV12-5 to TRBJ1-1, with a weak D call TRBD1 (6 bases). Trimming cost V 0 bases and J 0 bases, with 20 bases left between them. This CDR3 is built from 19 residues. Germline V gives CDR1 LGHNT, CDR2 FRNRAP. CDR3 sequence reads: CASGLVKATIGGMNTEAFF. DNA of the CDR3: TGTGCTAGTGGTTTGGTAAAGGCGACAATAGGGGGAATGAACACTGAAGCTTTCTTT.

This clone has only a few counts. Other DNA variants within this sample encode the same CDR3. The chain uses TRBV6-6 and TRBJ1-1; the D is unclear. The V gene lost 6 bases and the J gene lost 0 bases, with 8 bases spanning the gap. This CDR3 has 13 amino acids. The germline V gene has CDR1 MNHNY and CDR2 SVGAGI (reference sequence). The CDR3 coding sequence is TGTGCCAGCAGCCGAGGGTTGAACACTGAAGCTTTCTTT. Its protein is CASSRGLNTEAFF.

The CDR3 spells CASSVGGYNEKLFF. CDR3 bases: TGTGCCAGCAGCGTGGGGGGTTATAATGAAAAACTGTTTTTT. The chain uses TRBV28 and TRBJ1-4; D might be TRBD1 (5 bases). Trimming stripped 6 bases from V and 4 bases from J, with 12 bases between. Germline V gene sequence: CDR1 MDHEN, CDR2 SYDVKM. This CDR3 region has 14 residues.

This clone was picked up one time. The rearrangement links TRBV6-6 to TRBJ2-5; D is unclear. V was cut by 4 bases and J by 4 bases, with 4 bases left in between. CDR3 size: 11 residues. Germline loops: CDR1 MNHNY, CDR2 SVGAGI (reference sequence). The CDR3 coding sequence is TGTGCCAGCAGTTCCATAGAGACCCAGTACTTC. As protein: CASSSIETQYF.

V is TRBV9 and J is TRBJ2-1; 10 positions agree with TRBD2. V lost 0 bases, J lost 8 bases, and 11 bases stayed unmatched. Germline values: CDR1 SGDLS, CDR2 YYNGEE. CDR3 size: 17 residues. The CDR3 region is CASSVGHGSSGSYEQFF. The CDR3, as DNA: TGTGCCAGCAGCGTAGGACACGGCTCTAGCGGGAGTTATGAGCAGTTCTTC.

The V gene is TRBV19, the J gene TRBJ1-1; 9 bases are shared with TRBD1. Germline V lookup: CDR1 LNHDA, CDR2 SQIVND (reference sequence). CDR3 size: 17 residues. V gave up 6 bases and J gave up 1 base; unmatched junction bases: 12. The CDR3 sequence is CASSTDRGIKENTEAFF. The CDR3 region has the DNA TGTGCCAGTAGCACCGACAGGGGGATAAAGGAGAACACTGAAGCTTTCTTT.

The CDR3 DNA reads as TGTGCCTGGAGTGCCCTCTTCGGGGGTGATGAAGCTTTCTTT. It yields the protein CAWSALFGGDEAFF. V is TRBV30 and J is TRBJ1-1; possible D gene TRBD1, 5 bases. CDR1 is GTSNPN, CDR2 SVGIG, per germline (reference sequence). CDR3 length: 14 residues. Deletions cut 1 base from V and 7 bases from J, with 16 bases between.

V is TRBV10-2 and J is TRBJ2-7, with D possibly TRBD1 on 5 matching bases. The germline CDR1 and CDR2 sequences are WSHSY and SAAADI. The CDR3 runs to 11 residues. Trimming left V 6 bases short and J 7 bases short, with 10 bases between. The CDR3: CASRDTGEQYF. The CDR3 DNA sequence: TGCGCCAGCAGGGATACAGGAGAGCAGTACTTC.

This chain uses TRBV7-3 with TRBJ2-3; TRBD1 matches 7 bases. CDR1 is SGHTA, CDR2 FQGTGA, per germline. This CDR3 is 16 amino acids long. The junction had 10 bases not matched to a gene; V was cut back by 5 bases and J by 2 bases. In nucleotides, the CDR3 is TGTGCCAGCAGCCTCTCCCGGGACAGCCCCACAGATACGCAGTATTTT. As protein: CASSLSRDSPTDTQYF.

This clone was seen a single time. The chain uses TRBV9 and TRBJ2-5, with D tentatively TRBD2 (6 bases). The tail of the sequence fits TRBJ2-7 better, so the J call may be wrong. CDR1 SGDLS and CDR2 YYNGEE come from the germline V gene. The CDR3 sequence is 15 residues long. The CDR3 spells CASSADGTLSYEQYF. The CDR3 nucleotides are TGTGCCAGCAGCGCCGACGGGACTCTCTCCTACGAGCAGTACTTC.